This T cell receptor beta chain was sequenced in a study of T-cell memory formation after mild COVID-19. Study details: TCR clusters were mostly donor specific.

This clonotype has just a few counts. Its specificity is not known. General study points: Day 15 to 85 contracting clones showed balanced CD4/CD8; later expanders leaned CD4+. The pre-infection memory compartment contained some responding clones, suggesting cross-reactive memory joined. Those CD4+ clones that contracted were mainly in CM and EM (CD8+ ones in EMRA).

A single record per CDR3 protein comes from TCRdb applying MiXCR to the 5' RACE reads. The repertoire consists of 280,000 or so distinct CDR3 sequences, with over 7% occurring once and the leading ten covering less than 25%. This CDR3 contains 17 residues. V lost 6 bases and J lost 6; bases outside the gene matches: 15. Germline V gives CDR1 SNHLY, CDR2 FYNNEI. The receptor was isolated from a man between 18 and 29 years old who had mild COVID-19 (a few samples of this study predate the infection). Cell type and time point are not known. Input material: PBMCs or a T cell subset sorted from them (not recorded which). The chain carries TRBV2 and TRBJ2-1, with 9 bases matching TRBD2. The CDR3 region is CASRAGTSPSSSNEQFF. The CDR3, as DNA: TGTGCCAGCAGAGCCGGGACTAGCCCCTCATCGTCCAATGAGCAGTTCTTC.